Listed here are 11 T cell receptor beta chains from one sample, sequenced in a study of blood T cell repertoires in COVID-19. Sequenced by immunoSEQ multiplex PCR; TCRdb stores in-frame clones only, minus some. The top ten hold roughly 2.9% of the sample, which has fewer than 350,000 clones, around 81% seen once. Sequencing used peripheral blood. These TCRs come from a woman in her sixties or seventies with active or convalescent COVID-19.

This sequence joins TRBV19 and TRBJ1-1, with a possible D match to TRBD1 (6 bases). V was clipped by 3 bases and J by 5 bases, with 13 bases between them. Germline CDR1 is LNHDA and CDR2 is SQIVND (reference sequence). The CDR3 runs 14 residues. In nucleotides, the CDR3 is TGTGCCAGTAGTATCTCCAGGGGTAGGACTGAAGCTTTCTTT. Its translation is CASSISRGRTEAFF.

This chain links TRBV7-9 with TRBJ1-5; no reliable D call. CDR1 is SEHNR, CDR2 FQNEAQ, per germline (reference sequence). The CDR3 is 13 amino acids. V dropped 1 base and J dropped 5 bases, with 6 bases sitting between them. The DNA of the CDR3 is TGTGCCAGCAGCTTAGAGCAGGATCAGCCCCAGCATTTT. Residues: CASSLEQDQPQHF.

The rearrangement links TRBV5-6 to TRBJ1-2; D is unresolved. Germline V gene lookup returns CDR1 SGHDT and CDR2 YYEEEE. The CDR3 contains 13 residues. V lost 0 bases and J 1 base, leaving 4 bases between the germline ends. The CDR3 here is CASSLAVNYGYTF. The DNA of the CDR3 is TGTGCCAGCAGCTTGGCAGTTAACTATGGCTACACCTTC. The full variable domain, rest sourced from reference TRBV5-6 and TRBJ1-2, is DAGVTQSPTHLIKTRGQQVTLRCSPKSGHDTVSWYQQALGQGPQFIFQYYEEEERQRGNFPDRFSGHQFPNYSSELNVNALLLGDSALYLCASSLAVNYGYTFGSGTRLTVV.

This clone showed up just a few times. V is TRBV4-3 and J is TRBJ2-3, with 10 bases that match TRBD2. The V gene's germline CDR1 is LGHNA and CDR2 YSLEER. Trimming cost V 6 bases and J 2 bases; bases outside gene matches: 11. The CDR3 is made up of 17 amino acids. The CDR3 loop is CASRRVLAGGATDTQYF. DNA of the CDR3: TGCGCCAGCAGAAGGGTCTTAGCGGGGGGCGCCACAGATACGCAGTATTTT.

This chain joins TRBV6-2 or TRBV6-3 and TRBJ2-5; the match to TRBD1 covers 7 bases. The V segment lost 0 bases and the J segment 5 bases; nucleotides outside the gene matches: 9. Per the germline V gene, CDR1 is MNHEY and CDR2 is SVGEGT. The CDR3 contains 16 residues. CDR3 DNA: TGTGCCAGCAGTTACTCTACCTTACAGGGGATGGAGACCCAGTACTTC. Protein sequence: CASSYSTLQGMETQYF.

This clone has a single count. The chain has TRBV21-1 and TRBJ2-1; the D call in the table, TRBD2, was not verified against the DNA. TRBV21-1 is assigned pseudogene status. This CDR3 has 19 amino acids. In nucleotides, the CDR3 is TGTGCCAGCAGCAAAGGGGGAATGAAACTGCCATCGACGGGGAATGAGCAGTTCTTC. Protein product: CASSKGGMKLPSTGNEQFF.

This clone was seen only once. This chain joins TRBV9 and TRBJ2-2; D perhaps matches TRBD2 (6 bases). Germline V gene lookup returns CDR1 SGDLS and CDR2 YYNGEE. The V end lost 2 bases, the J end lost 6 bases, and 11 bases lay between the germline ends. The CDR3 spans 14 residues. This chain's CDR3 is CASSVTPGAGELFF. The CDR3 DNA reads TGTGCCAGCAGCGTTACCCCGGGGGCCGGGGAGCTGTTTTTT.

The CDR3 DNA reads as TGTGCCAGCAGTGAGTACAGGGGGCAAAATGAAAAACTGTTTTTT. The encoded protein is CASSEYRGQNEKLFF. The V call is TRBV2, the J call TRBJ1-4, with 9 nucleotides matching TRBD1. The CDR3 runs 15 residues. Germline lookup yields CDR1 SNHLY and CDR2 FYNNEI. V shed 3 bases and J 5 bases; nucleotides not matched to a gene: 4.

This clone was seen a few times. The J gene is TRBJ1-3, the V gene TRBV7-3; D may be TRBD1 (5 bases). This CDR3 region has 13 residues. Germline lookup yields CDR1 SGHTA and CDR2 FQGTGA. Trimming left V 1 base short and J 11 bases short, with 12 bases between. CDR3: CASSLNRQSSIYF. In DNA, the CDR3 is TGTGCCAGCAGCTTAAACCGACAGAGTTCCATATATTTT.

The rearrangement joins TRBV30 to TRBJ1-2; D unclear. V shed 5 bases and J shed 4 bases, with 17 bases lying between them. This CDR3 has 14 residues. CDR1 is GTSNPN, CDR2 SVGIG, per germline (reference sequence). The CDR3 coding sequence is TGTGCCTGGGGCTTGCCAACCGGGAGCTATGGCTACACCTTC. Translation: CAWGLPTGSYGYTF. The whole variable domain, filled in from reference TRBV30 and TRBJ1-2, reads SQTIHQWPATLVQPVGSPLSLECTVEGTSNPNLYWYRQAAGRGLQLLFYSVGIGQISSEVPQNLSASRPQDRQFILSSKKLLLSDSGFYLCAWGLPTGSYGYTFGSGTRLTVV.

The chain recombines TRBV6-6 with TRBJ1-1; no clear D gene. The CDR3 sequence is 13 residues long. Germline-derived CDR1 and CDR2 are MNHNY and SVGAGI (reference sequence). Trimming took 5 bases from V and 6 from J, leaving 13 bases between them. The DNA of the CDR3 is TGTGCCAGCAGTCTTGAGGGCGTCGCTGAAGCTTTCTTT. Amino acids: CASSLEGVAEAFF.